This TCR beta chain was profiled in a study of T-cell reconstitution after alpha-beta-depleted transplantation in children. Trimming removed 5 bases at V and 4 bases at J, with 13 bases between. Germline values: CDR1 DFQATT, CDR2 SNEGSKA (reference sequence). The CDR3 totals 13 residues. Unique molecular identifiers were used in preparing the TCRbeta library. MiXCR was run by TCRdb on the PCR reads, yielding one entry per CDR3 protein. The profile covers approximately 350,000 distinct CDR3 sequences, with 9% to 12% appearing a single time and 2.4% taken by the ten largest. The genes are TRBV20-1 and TRBJ2-3; D is uncertain. The source is a human donor who donated a stem cell graft to a child with acute lymphoblastic leukemia. The material was PBMCs from the stem cell graft donor, obtained from the stem cell graft. This CDR3 is CSALPLSADTQYF. In DNA form, the CDR3 reads TGCAGTGCTCTCCCGTTGAGCGCAGATACGCAGTATTTT.